This T cell receptor beta chain was captured in a study of early T cells in non-severe SARS-CoV-2 infection. Unique molecular identifier tags were affixed to discrete cDNA molecules. TCRdb ran MiXCR on the 5' RACE reads and lists one entry per CDR3 protein. The sample shows fewer than 40,000 distinct CDR3 sequences, roughly 5.7% of them seen only once. This clonotype was seen at least ten times. Its antigen is undetermined. Germline values: CDR1 MDHEN, CDR2 SYDVKM. The V end lost 5 bases, the J end lost 2 bases, and 16 bases lay between the germline ends. The CDR3 has 16 residues. Study-wide points: Reliance on VDJdb matching favored anti-spike CD8 responses; private and CD4 specificities were missed.

Sample: whole blood. The rearrangement links TRBV28 to TRBJ2-1, with D possibly being TRBD2 (5 bases). This TCR came from an adult who was a healthcare worker with PCR-confirmed SARS-CoV-2 infection or an uninfected control (not recorded which). CDR3 sequence: CASSELSGNTYNEQFF. CDR3 nucleotides: TGTGCCAGCAGTGAACTAAGCGGAAACACCTACAATGAGCAGTTCTTC.